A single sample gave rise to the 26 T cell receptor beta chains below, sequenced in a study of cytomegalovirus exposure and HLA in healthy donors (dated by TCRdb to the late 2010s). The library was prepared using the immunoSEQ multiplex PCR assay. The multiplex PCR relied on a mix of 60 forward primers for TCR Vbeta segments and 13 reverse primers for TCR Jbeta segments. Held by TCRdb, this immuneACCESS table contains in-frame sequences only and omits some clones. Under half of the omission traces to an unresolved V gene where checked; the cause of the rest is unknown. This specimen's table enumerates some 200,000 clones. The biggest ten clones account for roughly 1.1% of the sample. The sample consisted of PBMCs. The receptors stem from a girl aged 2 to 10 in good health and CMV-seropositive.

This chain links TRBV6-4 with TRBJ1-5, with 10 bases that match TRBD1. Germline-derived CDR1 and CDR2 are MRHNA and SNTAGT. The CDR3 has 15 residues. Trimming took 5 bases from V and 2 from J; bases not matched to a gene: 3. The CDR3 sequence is CASSPGTGGNQPQHF. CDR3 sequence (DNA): TGTGCCAGCAGTCCCGGGACAGGGGGCAATCAGCCCCAGCATTTT.

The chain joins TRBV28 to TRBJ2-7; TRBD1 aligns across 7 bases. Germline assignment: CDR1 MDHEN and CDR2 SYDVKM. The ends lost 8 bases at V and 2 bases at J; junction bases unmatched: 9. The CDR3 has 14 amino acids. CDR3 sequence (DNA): TGTGCCAGCGGCCAGAGACAGGGAACCTACGAGCAGTACTTC. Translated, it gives CASGQRQGTYEQYF.

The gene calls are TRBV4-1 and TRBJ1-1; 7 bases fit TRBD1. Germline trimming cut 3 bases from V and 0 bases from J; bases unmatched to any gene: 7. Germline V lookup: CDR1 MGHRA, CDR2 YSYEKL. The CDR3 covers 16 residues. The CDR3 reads CASSHSGTALNTEAFF. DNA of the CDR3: TGCGCCAGCAGCCATTCCGGGACAGCTCTGAACACTGAAGCTTTCTTT.

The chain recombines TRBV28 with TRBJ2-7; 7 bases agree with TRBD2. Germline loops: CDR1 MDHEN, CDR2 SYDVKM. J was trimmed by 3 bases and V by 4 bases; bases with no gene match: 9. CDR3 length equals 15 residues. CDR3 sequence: CASSSHRTRGYEQYF. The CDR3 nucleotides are TGTGCCAGCAGTTCCCACCGGACTAGGGGCTACGAGCAGTACTTC.

The CDR3 spells CASSGTTATGELFF. CDR3 bases: TGTGCCAGCAGCGGGACTACGGCCACCGGGGAGCTGTTTTTT. The chain has TRBV5-6 and TRBJ2-2; 7 bases align to TRBD2. CDR3 length: 14 amino acids. Germline values: CDR1 SGHDT, CDR2 YYEEEE. Losses at the gene ends were 4 bases for V and 4 bases for J; bases not matched to a gene: 4.

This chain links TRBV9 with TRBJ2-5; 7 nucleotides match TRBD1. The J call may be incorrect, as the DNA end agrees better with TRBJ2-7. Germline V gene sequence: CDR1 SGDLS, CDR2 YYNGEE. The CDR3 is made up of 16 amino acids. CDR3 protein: CASSVGRKTGSYEQYF. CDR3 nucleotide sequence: TGTGCCAGCAGCGTAGGTCGCAAGACAGGGTCCTACGAGCAGTACTTC.

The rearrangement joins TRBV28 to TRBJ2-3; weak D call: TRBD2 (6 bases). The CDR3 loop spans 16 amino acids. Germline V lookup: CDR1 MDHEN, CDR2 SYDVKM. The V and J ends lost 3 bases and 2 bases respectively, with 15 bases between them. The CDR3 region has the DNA TGTGCCAGCAGTTTTCAGGTCGGGAGTAACACAGATACGCAGTATTTT. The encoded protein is CASSFQVGSNTDTQYF.

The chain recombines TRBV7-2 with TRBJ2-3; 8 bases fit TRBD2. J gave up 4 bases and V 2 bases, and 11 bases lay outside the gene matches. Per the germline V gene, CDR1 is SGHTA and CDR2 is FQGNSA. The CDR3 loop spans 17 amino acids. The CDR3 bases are TGTGCCAGCAGCTTACCAACGGGACTAGGGGGTGCAGATACGCAGTATTTT. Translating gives CASSLPTGLGGADTQYF.

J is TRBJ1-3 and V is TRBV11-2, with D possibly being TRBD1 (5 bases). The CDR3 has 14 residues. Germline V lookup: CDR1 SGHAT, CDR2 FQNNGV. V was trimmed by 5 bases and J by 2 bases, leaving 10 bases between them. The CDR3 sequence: CASSRGIAGNTIYF. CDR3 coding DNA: TGTGCCAGCAGCCGGGGGATAGCTGGAAACACCATATATTTT.

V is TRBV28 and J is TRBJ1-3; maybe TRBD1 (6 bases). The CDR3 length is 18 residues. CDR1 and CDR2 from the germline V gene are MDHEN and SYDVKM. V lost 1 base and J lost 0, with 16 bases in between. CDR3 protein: CASSLSLQGVISGNTIYF. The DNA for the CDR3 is TGTGCCAGCAGTTTATCCCTACAGGGAGTGATCTCTGGAAACACCATATATTTT.

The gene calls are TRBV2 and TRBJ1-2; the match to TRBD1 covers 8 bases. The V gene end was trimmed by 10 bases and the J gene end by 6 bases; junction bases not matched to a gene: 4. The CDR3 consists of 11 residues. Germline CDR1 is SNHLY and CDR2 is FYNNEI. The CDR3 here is CAIRTGNGYTF. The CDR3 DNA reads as TGTGCCATCCGGACAGGGAATGGCTACACCTTC. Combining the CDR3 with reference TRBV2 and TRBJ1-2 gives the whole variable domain EPEVTQTPSHQVTQMGQEVILRCVPISNHLYFYWYRQILGQKVEFLVSFYNNEISEKSEIFDDQFSVERPDGSNFTLKIRSTKLEDSAMYFCAIRTGNGYTFGSGTRLTVV.

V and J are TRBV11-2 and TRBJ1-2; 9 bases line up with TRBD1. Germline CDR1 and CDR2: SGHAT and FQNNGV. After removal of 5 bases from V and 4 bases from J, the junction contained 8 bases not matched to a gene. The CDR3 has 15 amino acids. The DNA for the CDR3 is TGTGCCAGCAGCCCCAACCGGGACAGGGCCTATGGCTACACCTTC. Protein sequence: CASSPNRDRAYGYTF.

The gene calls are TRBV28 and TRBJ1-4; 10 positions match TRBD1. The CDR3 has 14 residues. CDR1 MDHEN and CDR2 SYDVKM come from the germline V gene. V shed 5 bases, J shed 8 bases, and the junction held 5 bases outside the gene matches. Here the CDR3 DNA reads TGTGCCAGCAGTCCGGGACAGGGGCCCGAAAAACTGTTTTTT. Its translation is CASSPGQGPEKLFF.

The CDR3, as DNA: TGTGCCAGCAGTTTGGTATACAGGGGGCTTCGTCAGCCCCAGCATTTT. Its translation: CASSLVYRGLRQPQHF. The chain carries TRBV28 and TRBJ1-5; 9 positions match TRBD1. The V gene's germline CDR1 is MDHEN and CDR2 SYDVKM. The V segment lost 3 bases and the J segment 6 bases; nucleotides outside the gene matches: 9. The CDR3 runs to 16 residues.

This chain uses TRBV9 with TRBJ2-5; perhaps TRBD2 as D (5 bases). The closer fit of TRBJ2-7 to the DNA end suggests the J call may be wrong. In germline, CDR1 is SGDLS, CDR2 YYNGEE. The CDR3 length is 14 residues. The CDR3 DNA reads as TGTGCCAGCAGCGTAGGGACTGATTCCTACGAGCAGTACTTC. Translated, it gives CASSVGTDSYEQYF.

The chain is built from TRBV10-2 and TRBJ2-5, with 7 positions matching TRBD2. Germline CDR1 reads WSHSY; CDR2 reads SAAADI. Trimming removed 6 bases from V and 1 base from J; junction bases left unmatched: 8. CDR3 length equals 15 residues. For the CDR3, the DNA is TGCGCCAGCAGAGGAAGGGACTACGGCCAAGAGACCCAGTACTTC. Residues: CASRGRDYGQETQYF.

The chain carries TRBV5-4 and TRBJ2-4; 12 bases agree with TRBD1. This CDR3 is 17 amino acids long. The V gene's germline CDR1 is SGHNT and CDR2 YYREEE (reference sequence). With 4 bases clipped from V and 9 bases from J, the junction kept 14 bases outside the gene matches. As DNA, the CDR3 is TGTGCCAGCAGCCGACCGGGACAGGGGGCGCCCCCTGGCATTCAGTACTTC. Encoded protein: CASSRPGQGAPPGIQYF.

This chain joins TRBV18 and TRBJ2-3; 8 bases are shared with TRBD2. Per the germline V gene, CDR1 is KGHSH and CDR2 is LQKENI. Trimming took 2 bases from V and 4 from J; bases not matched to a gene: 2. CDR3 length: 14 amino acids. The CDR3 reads CASSPSGGADTQYF. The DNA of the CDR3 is TGTGCCAGCTCACCATCGGGAGGGGCAGATACGCAGTATTTT. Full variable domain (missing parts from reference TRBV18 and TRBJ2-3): NAGVMQNPRHLVRRRGQEARLRCSPMKGHSHVYWYRQLPEEGLKFMVYLQKENIIDESGMPKERFSAEFPKEGPSILRIQQVVRGDSAAYFCASSPSGGADTQYFGPGTRLTVL.

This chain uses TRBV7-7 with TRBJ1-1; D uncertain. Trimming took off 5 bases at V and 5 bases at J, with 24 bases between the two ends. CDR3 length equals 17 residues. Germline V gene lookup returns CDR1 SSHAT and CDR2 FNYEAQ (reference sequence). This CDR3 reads CASSELPPGEGWTEAFF. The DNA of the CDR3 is TGTGCCAGCAGCGAACTGCCACCGGGAGAGGGATGGACTGAAGCTTTCTTT.

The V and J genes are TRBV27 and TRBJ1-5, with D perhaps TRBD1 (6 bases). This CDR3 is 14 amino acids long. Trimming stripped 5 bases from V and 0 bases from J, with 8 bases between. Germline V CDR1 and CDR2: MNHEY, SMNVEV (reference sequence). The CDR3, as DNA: TGTGCCAGCAGTCAACAGGGTAGCAATCAGCCCCAGCATTTT. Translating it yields CASSQQGSNQPQHF.

CDR3 region: CASSLIWKRGNQPQHF. The CDR3 coding sequence is TGTGCCAGCAGTTTAATCTGGAAGCGGGGCAATCAGCCCCAGCATTTT. V and J are TRBV28 and TRBJ1-5; D is ambiguous. Germline-derived CDR1 and CDR2 are MDHEN and SYDVKM. The CDR3 totals 16 residues. Trimming shortened V by 2 bases and J by 2 bases, and 13 bases separated the two germline ends.

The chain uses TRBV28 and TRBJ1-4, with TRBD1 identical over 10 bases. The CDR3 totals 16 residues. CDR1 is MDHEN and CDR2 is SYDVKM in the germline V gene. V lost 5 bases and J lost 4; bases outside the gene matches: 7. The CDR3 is CASSKIGQGVNEKLFF. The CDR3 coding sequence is TGTGCCAGCAGTAAAATCGGACAGGGGGTTAATGAAAAACTGTTTTTT.

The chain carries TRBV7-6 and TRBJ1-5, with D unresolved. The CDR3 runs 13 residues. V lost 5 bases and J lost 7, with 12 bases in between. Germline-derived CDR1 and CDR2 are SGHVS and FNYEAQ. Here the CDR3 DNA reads TGTGCCAGCAGCCCCTCGCAGGTACAGCCCCAGCATTTT. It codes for CASSPSQVQPQHF.

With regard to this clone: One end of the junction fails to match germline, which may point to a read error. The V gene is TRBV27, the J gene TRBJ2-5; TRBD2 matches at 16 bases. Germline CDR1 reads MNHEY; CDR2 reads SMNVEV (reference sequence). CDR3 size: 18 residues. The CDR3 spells CASSVSGTSGRGRETQYF. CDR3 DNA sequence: TGTGCCAGCAGTGTATCCGGGACTAGCGGGAGGGGTCGGGAGACCCAGTACTTC.

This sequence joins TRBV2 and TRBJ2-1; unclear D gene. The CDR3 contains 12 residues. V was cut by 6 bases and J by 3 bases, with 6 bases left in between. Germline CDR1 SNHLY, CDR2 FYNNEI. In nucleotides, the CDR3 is TGTGCCAGCAGGGCTAGCTACAATGAGCAGTTCTTC. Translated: CASRASYNEQFF. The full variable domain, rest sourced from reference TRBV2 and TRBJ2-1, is EPEVTQTPSHQVTQMGQEVILRCVPISNHLYFYWYRQILGQKVEFLVSFYNNEISEKSEIFDDQFSVERPDGSNFTLKIRSTKLEDSAMYFCASRASYNEQFFGPGTRLTVL.

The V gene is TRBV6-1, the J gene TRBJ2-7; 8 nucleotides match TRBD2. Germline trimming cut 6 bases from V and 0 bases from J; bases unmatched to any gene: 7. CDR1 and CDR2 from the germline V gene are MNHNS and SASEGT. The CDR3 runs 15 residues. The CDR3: CASSPPSGSSYEQYF. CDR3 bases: TGTGCCAGCAGCCCGCCGAGCGGGAGCTCCTACGAGCAGTACTTC.